This record looks at one T cell receptor (beta chain) sequence and its context. This sample was taken from a study of OX40 agonist ivuxolimab in advanced cancers. Germline loops: CDR1 MNHNY, CDR2 SVGAGI (reference sequence). The CDR3 is 12 residues long. Trimming took off 6 bases at V and 8 bases at J, with 11 bases between the two ends. If patients had autoimmune disease history or systemic immunosuppression, they were excluded. The data were produced by immunoSEQ multiplex PCR, yet TCRdb's version contains in-frame clones alone and is incomplete. The data contain some 15,000 clones, roughly 84% of them singletons.

The J gene is TRBJ2-1, the V gene TRBV6-6; D perhaps matches TRBD1 (6 bases). The source of this sequence is an adult with an advanced solid tumor such as melanoma, head and neck, liver or kidney cancer. This specimen consisted of CD4+ or CD8+ T cells sorted from blood, obtained in a trial of the OX40 agonist ivuxolimab. The CDR3 sequence is CASRSYRDEQFF. CDR3 in DNA: TGTGCCAGCAGATCTTACAGGGATGAGCAGTTCTTC.